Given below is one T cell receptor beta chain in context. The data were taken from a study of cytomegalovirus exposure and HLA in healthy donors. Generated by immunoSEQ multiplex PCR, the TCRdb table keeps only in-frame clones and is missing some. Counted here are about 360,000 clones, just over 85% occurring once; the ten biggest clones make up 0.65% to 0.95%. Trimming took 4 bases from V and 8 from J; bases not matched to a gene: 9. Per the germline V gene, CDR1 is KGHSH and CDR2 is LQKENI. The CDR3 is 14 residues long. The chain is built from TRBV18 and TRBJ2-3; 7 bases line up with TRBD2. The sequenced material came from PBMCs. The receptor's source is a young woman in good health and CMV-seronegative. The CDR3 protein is CASSHAGEFGTQYF. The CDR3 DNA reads TGTGCCAGCTCACACGCGGGGGAGTTTGGTACGCAGTATTTT.